These T cell receptor beta chains were read from a single sample in a study of T cells after yellow fever vaccination. TCRdb used MiXCR to reprocess the 5' RACE reads, holding one entry per CDR3 protein. Of approximately 510,000 distinct CDR3 sequences in the sample, 21% were seen once. Sequences were derived from PBMCs, sampled roughly 20 days after the first yellow fever vaccination. The receptor source for this set is a man younger than 35 who received the YFV17D yellow fever vaccine. The CDR3 runs from the conserved cysteine through the conserved F or W. Fields, in order: J gene, D gene, V gene, clone size, CDR3 protein, CDR3 DNA. A D gene is named only where the DNA matches it firmly. The listing skips clone size in some rows; elsewhere it reads once, few, many or a size class.

J gene: TRBJ2-3
D gene: NA
V gene: TRBV6-1
clone size: NA
CDR3 protein: CASKPGRSTDTQYF
CDR3 DNA: TGTGCCAGCAAGCCCGGTCGTAGCACAGATACGCAGTATTTT

J gene: TRBJ2-3
D gene: NA
V gene: TRBV15
clone size: few
CDR3 protein: CATSREGDLGVRQYF
CDR3 DNA: TGTGCCACCAGCAGAGAAGGCGACCTGGGGGTGCGGCAGTATTTT

J gene: TRBJ1-1
D gene: TRBD1
V gene: TRBV12-3/TRBV12-4
clone size: NA
CDR3 protein: CASTLQGADTEAFF
CDR3 DNA: TGTGCCAGCACCCTACAGGGGGCGGACACTGAAGCTTTCTTT

J gene: TRBJ2-7
D gene: NA
V gene: TRBV29-1
clone size: NA
CDR3 protein: CSVERGQPYEQYF
CDR3 DNA: TGCAGCGTTGAAAGAGGACAGCCCTACGAGCAGTACTTC

J gene: TRBJ2-5
D gene: TRBD2
V gene: TRBV18
clone size: many
CDR3 protein: CASSPRGQETQYF
CDR3 DNA: TGTGCCAGCTCACCGCGGGGGCAAGAGACCCAGTACTTC

J gene: TRBJ2-3
D gene: NA
V gene: TRBV7-2
clone size: few
CDR3 protein: CASRPGTDLIPEYF
CDR3 DNA: TGTGCCAGCAGACCCGGGACGGACCTAATTCCGGAGTATTTT

J gene: TRBJ2-1
D gene: TRBD2
V gene: TRBV5-6
clone size: few
CDR3 protein: CASSSPGTSGYYNEQFF
CDR3 DNA: TGTGCCAGCAGCTCTCCCGGGACTAGCGGGTACTACAATGAGCAGTTCTTC

J gene: TRBJ1-2
D gene: NA
V gene: TRBV6-1
clone size: NA
CDR3 protein: CASAQQGGVYGYTF
CDR3 DNA: TGTGCCAGCGCCCAACAGGGAGGAGTCTATGGCTACACCTTC

J gene: TRBJ2-3
D gene: TRBD2
V gene: TRBV19
clone size: NA
CDR3 protein: CASSSRAGGIAKAPSTDTQYF
CDR3 DNA: TGTGCCAGTAGTAGTCGCGCGGGGGGCATCGCGAAAGCACCGAGCACAGATACGCAGTATTTT

J gene: TRBJ2-7
D gene: TRBD1
V gene: TRBV5-4
clone size: NA
CDR3 protein: CASSWTPGQGRRTYEQYF
CDR3 DNA: TGTGCCAGCAGCTGGACCCCGGGACAGGGAAGAAGAACCTACGAGCAGTACTTC

J gene: TRBJ2-2
D gene: NA
V gene: TRBV6-2/TRBV6-3
clone size: few
CDR3 protein: CASSPTRTPGELFF
CDR3 DNA: TGTGCCAGCAGTCCGACACGAACCCCCGGGGAGCTGTTTTTT

J gene: TRBJ2-6
D gene: TRBD1
V gene: TRBV12-3/TRBV12-4
clone size: NA
CDR3 protein: CASSLRDRDVPGANVLTF
CDR3 DNA: TGTGCCAGCAGTTTAAGGGACAGGGATGTCCCTGGGGCCAACGTCCTGACTTTC

J gene: TRBJ2-3
D gene: NA
V gene: TRBV6-2/TRBV6-3
clone size: NA
CDR3 protein: CASSYSPADTQYF
CDR3 DNA: TGTGCCAGCAGTTATTCCCCGGCGGATACGCAGTATTTT

J gene: TRBJ2-2
D gene: NA
V gene: TRBV18
clone size: few
CDR3 protein: CASSPLPGAGELFF
CDR3 DNA: TGTGCCAGCTCACCACTTCCGGGGGCCGGGGAGCTGTTTTTT

J gene: TRBJ1-4
D gene: NA
V gene: TRBV4-2
clone size: NA
CDR3 protein: CASSRGPGSAPTNEKLFF
CDR3 DNA: TGTGCCAGCAGCCGAGGCCCAGGGTCCGCCCCAACTAATGAAAAACTGTTTTTT

J gene: TRBJ2-7
D gene: TRBD2
V gene: TRBV7-2
clone size: few
CDR3 protein: CASSRVRGVSYEQYF
CDR3 DNA: TGTGCCAGCAGCCGTGTGCGGGGGGTCTCCTACGAGCAGTACTTC

J gene: TRBJ1-1
D gene: NA
V gene: TRBV7-9
clone size: NA
CDR3 protein: CASSLAQTGTEAFF
CDR3 DNA: TGTGCCAGCAGCTTAGCGCAAACGGGCACTGAAGCTTTCTTT

J gene: TRBJ1-1
D gene: NA
V gene: TRBV2
clone size: many
CDR3 protein: CASSEGMNTEAFF
CDR3 DNA: TGTGCCAGCAGTGAAGGGATGAACACTGAAGCTTTCTTT

J gene: TRBJ1-4
D gene: NA
V gene: TRBV7-2
clone size: few
CDR3 protein: CASSPRSYNEKLFF
CDR3 DNA: TGTGCCAGCAGCCCCCGGTCCTATAATGAAAAACTGTTTTTT

J gene: TRBJ1-6
D gene: NA
V gene: TRBV5-1
clone size: NA
CDR3 protein: CASSPDGRSYNSPLHF
CDR3 DNA: TGCGCCAGCAGCCCGGACGGACGCTCCTATAATTCACCCCTCCACTTT

J gene: TRBJ2-1
D gene: TRBD2
V gene: TRBV3-1
clone size: NA
CDR3 protein: CASSPRGTSYNEQFF
CDR3 DNA: TGTGCCAGCAGCCCGCGGGGGACCTCCTACAATGAGCAGTTCTTC

J gene: TRBJ1-5
D gene: NA
V gene: TRBV10-3
clone size: many
CDR3 protein: CAISERDSNQPQHF
CDR3 DNA: TGTGCCATCAGTGAAAGGGATAGCAATCAGCCCCAGCATTTT

J gene: TRBJ1-1
D gene: NA
V gene: TRBV12-3/TRBV12-4
clone size: few
CDR3 protein: CASSSRVDTEAFF
CDR3 DNA: TGTGCCAGCAGTTCCAGGGTGGACACTGAAGCTTTCTTT

J gene: TRBJ2-1
D gene: NA
V gene: TRBV7-2
clone size: NA
CDR3 protein: CASSPYLGNEQFF
CDR3 DNA: TGTGCCAGCAGCCCATACTTGGGGAATGAGCAGTTCTTC

J gene: TRBJ2-3
D gene: TRBD2
V gene: TRBV5-1
clone size: many
CDR3 protein: CASSLTSGDTQYF
CDR3 DNA: TGCGCCAGCAGCCTAACTAGCGGAGATACGCAGTATTTT